This TCR beta chain comes out of a study of T cell responses to AZD1222 COVID-19 vaccine. The wider study: Analyses pooled second doses at about 4 or about 12 weeks. Overall study results and limits: Repertoire sampling was restricted to post-peak T cell response timepoints.

In its sample, this clone was seen once. Its matching antigen is unknown. Measured with immunoSEQ multiplex PCR; TCRdb has only the in-frame clones, and not every one. The table records 200,000 to 300,000 clones, approximately 93% of them present only once. Germline V gives CDR1 SEHNR, CDR2 FQNEAQ (reference sequence). The CDR3 spans 15 residues. Trimming cost V 5 bases and J 7 bases; bases outside gene matches: 10. The input for sequencing was peripheral blood, taken on day 0 of AZD1222 vaccination. This chain joins TRBV7-9 and TRBJ1-4, with 7 bases fitting TRBD1. The receptor was derived from an adult in good health. As DNA, the CDR3 is TGTGCCAGCAGCGCCACAGGGGTAACATCTGAAAAACTGTTTTTT. Translating gives CASSATGVTSEKLFF.